Listed below are T cell receptor beta chains from one sample, sequenced in a study of blood T cell repertoires in COVID-19. Clones were sequenced by immunoSEQ multiplex PCR, and TCRdb holds only the in-frame ones, with some missing. The sample lists about 94,000 clones, approximately 79% seen once, with over 3.5% in the top ten. The sample comprised peripheral blood. The receptors stem from a man aged 65-85 years with COVID-19, enrolled during active disease. Each CDR3 is given with its conserved first and last residue. D genes are given only for firm matches. Clone sizes are given selectively: once, few, many, or a class where the clone is expanded.

cdr3_aa,cdr3_nt,v_call,d_call,clone_size,j_call,cdr3_length
CASSKKQGGEQYF,TGTGCCAGCTCAAAAAAACAGGGGGGCGAGCAGTACTTC,TRBV18,TRBD1,NA,TRBJ2-7,13
CASSLIQGGYGYTF,TGTGCCAGCAGTTTGATACAGGGCGGCTATGGCTACACCTTC,TRBV6-5,NA,many,TRBJ1-2,14
CASSLGARSYNSPLHF,TGTGCCAGCAGCTTGGGGGCCCGCTCCTATAATTCACCCCTCCACTTT,TRBV5-6,NA,NA,TRBJ1-6,16
CASSEATGVIRQPQHF,TGTGCCAGCAGTGAAGCGACAGGGGTTATTAGACAGCCCCAGCATTTT,TRBV2,TRBD1,NA,TRBJ1-5,16
CASSLALTSGSTDTQYF,TGTGCCAGCAGCTTAGCCTTAACTAGCGGATCCACAGATACGCAGTATTTT,TRBV7-2,TRBD2,NA,TRBJ2-3,17
CATSRESWREGLIWYNEQFF,TGTGCCACCAGCAGAGAATCTTGGCGGGAGGGCCTGATTTGGTACAATGAGCAGTTCTTC,TRBV15,TRBD2,once,TRBJ2-1,20
CATGTSGRAKKETQYF,TGTGCCACCGGGACTAGCGGGAGGGCTAAAAAAGAGACCCAGTACTTC,TRBV19,TRBD2,NA,TRBJ2-5,16
CASSLDSTDTQYF,TGTGCCAGCAGTCTAGATAGCACAGATACGCAGTATTTT,TRBV2,NA,many,TRBJ2-3,13
CASSDLAGRMGYQETQYF,TGCGCCAGCAGTGATTTAGCGGGGCGGATGGGGTACCAAGAGACCCAGTACTTC,TRBV10-2,TRBD2,NA,TRBJ2-5,18
CASSPMSATNEKLFF,TGTGCCAGCAGTCCGATGAGTGCAACTAATGAAAAACTGTTTTTT,TRBV27,NA,NA,TRBJ1-4,15
CASSPTGGTNQPQHF,TGTGCCAGCAGCCCGACGGGGGGAACCAATCAGCCCCAGCATTTT,TRBV7-2,NA,NA,TRBJ1-5,15
CASSYLWGGTEAFF,TGTGCCAGCAGTTACTTGTGGGGAGGGACCGAAGCTTTCTTT,TRBV6-5,NA,NA,TRBJ1-1,14
CASSYSRGMNTEAFF,TGTGCCAGCAGTTACTCTAGGGGCATGAACACTGAAGCTTTCTTT,TRBV6-5,NA,few,TRBJ1-1,15
CASSLQNEKLFF,TGTGCCAGCAGTTTACAGAATGAAAAACTGTTTTTT,TRBV28,NA,NA,TRBJ1-4,12
CASSPGNNQPQHF,TGTGCCAGCAGCCCCGGGAACAATCAGCCCCAGCATTTT,TRBV3-1/TRBV3-2,NA,once,TRBJ1-5,13
CASSEGSSGANVLTF,TGCGCCAGCAGCGAGGGTAGCTCTGGGGCCAACGTCCTGACTTTC,TRBV5-1,NA,NA,TRBJ2-6,15
CASSLRTSGRTDTQYF,TGTGCCAGCAGCCTAAGGACTAGCGGGAGGACAGATACGCAGTATTTT,TRBV7-8,TRBD2,NA,TRBJ2-3,16
CASSQDRRRREGTYGYTF,TGTGCCAGCAGCCAAGATCGGCGGAGGCGCGAGGGTACCTATGGCTACACCTTC,TRBV3-1/TRBV3-2,NA,few,TRBJ1-2,18
CASSVAVSSYNEQFF,TGTGCCAGCAGTGTGGCGGTGAGCTCCTACAATGAGCAGTTCTTC,TRBV2,NA,NA,TRBJ2-1,15
CASKVLAGTYEQYF,TGTGCCAGCAAGGTACTAGCGGGGACCTACGAGCAGTACTTC,TRBV28,TRBD2,NA,TRBJ2-7,14
CASSLADQGEIYGYTF,TGTGCCAGCAGCTTGGCGGATCAGGGGGAAATATATGGCTACACCTTC,TRBV5-6,TRBD1,NA,TRBJ1-2,16
CASRRKLGQGNEKLFF,TGTGCCAGCAGGCGCAAACTGGGACAGGGTAATGAAAAACTGTTTTTT,TRBV2,TRBD1,NA,TRBJ1-4,16
CASSPNQGQINYGYTF,TGTGCCAGCAGCCCTAATCAGGGCCAGATTAACTATGGCTACACCTTC,TRBV7-9,NA,NA,TRBJ1-2,16
CATSDSRTGGWEQFF,TGTGCCACCAGTGATAGTAGGACAGGGGGCTGGGAGCAGTTCTTC,TRBV24-1,TRBD1,few,TRBJ2-1,15
CASSLTGSYEQYF,TGTGCCAGCAGTTTAACCGGCTCCTACGAGCAGTACTTC,TRBV27,NA,NA,TRBJ2-7,13
CASSPGATGELFF,TGTGCCAGCAGTCCAGGCGCCACCGGGGAGCTGTTTTTT,TRBV6-5,NA,NA,TRBJ2-2,13
CSVEGSSGVYNEQFF,TGCAGCGTTGAAGGCTCCAGCGGGGTCTACAATGAGCAGTTCTTC,TRBV29-1,TRBD2,NA,TRBJ2-1,15
CASSVTAATNEKLFF,TGTGCCAGCAGCGTTACCGCAGCAACTAATGAAAAACTGTTTTTT,TRBV9,NA,NA,TRBJ1-4,15
CATRDRDSPPNYGYTF,TGTGCCACCCGGGATCGGGACAGTCCGCCTAACTATGGCTACACCTTC,TRBV10-3,TRBD1,NA,TRBJ1-2,16
CATSRQGNAYEQYF,TGTGCCACCAGCAGACAGGGGAACGCCTACGAGCAGTACTTC,TRBV24-1,TRBD1,NA,TRBJ2-7,14
CASSLRTSGRSTQYF,TGTGCCAGCAGCTTAAGGACTAGCGGGAGGAGTACGCAGTATTTT,TRBV7-3,TRBD2,NA,TRBJ2-3,15
CASSVLAGADNEQFF,TGTGCCAGCAGTGTTCTAGCGGGAGCAGACAATGAGCAGTTCTTC,TRBV25-1,TRBD2,NA,TRBJ2-1,15
CASSPPGHNYGYTF,TGTGCCAGCTCACCACCGGGGCATAATTATGGCTACACCTTC,TRBV18,NA,few,TRBJ1-2,14
CASSNGGKHTEAFF,TGTGCCAGCAGTAACGGGGGAAAGCACACTGAAGCTTTCTTT,TRBV5-4,NA,NA,TRBJ1-1,14
CASSLRDMVSATNEKLFF,TGCGCCAGCAGCTTGCGCGATATGGTGTCCGCAACTAATGAAAAACTGTTTTTT,TRBV5-1,NA,few,TRBJ1-4,18
CASSSGTSGSNEQFF,TGCGCCAGCAGCTCGGGGACTAGCGGGAGCAATGAGCAGTTCTTC,TRBV5-1,TRBD2,few,TRBJ2-1,15
CATSSSGYSNQPQHF,TGTGCCACCAGCTCTTCAGGGTATAGCAATCAGCCCCAGCATTTT,TRBV24-1,NA,NA,TRBJ1-5,15
CANGRSGSFNTGELFF,TGTGCCAACGGCCGTAGCGGGAGCTTTAACACCGGGGAGCTGTTTTTT,TRBV7-3,TRBD2,NA,TRBJ2-2,16
CASRSGPVANYGYTF,TGTGCCAGCAGGTCAGGTCCAGTGGCTAACTATGGCTACACCTTC,TRBV2,NA,NA,TRBJ1-2,15
CASSYSGKAYEQYF,TGTGCCAGCAGCTATAGCGGGAAGGCCTACGAGCAGTACTTC,TRBV7-2,TRBD2,NA,TRBJ2-7,14
CAWGGARSYEQYF,TGTGCCTGGGGGGGGGCGCGGTCCTACGAGCAGTACTTC,TRBV30,NA,NA,TRBJ2-7,13
CATRQGAGTEAFF,TGTGCCACCAGGCAGGGGGCTGGCACTGAAGCTTTCTTT,TRBV24-1,TRBD1,NA,TRBJ1-1,13
CAWSVQENEKLFF,TGTGCCTGGAGTGTACAGGAAAATGAAAAACTGTTTTTT,TRBV30,NA,NA,TRBJ1-4,13
CASSVVGTALYEQYF,TGTGCCAGCAGCGTAGTTGGGACAGCTCTCTACGAGCAGTACTTC,TRBV6-5,TRBD1,once,TRBJ2-7,15
CASTPGGGYNEQFF,TGTGCCAGCACCCCCGGGGGGGGGTACAATGAGCAGTTCTTC,TRBV7-2,TRBD2,NA,TRBJ2-1,14
CASSPDRSNTEAFF,TGTGCCAGCTCACCGGACAGGTCGAACACTGAAGCTTTCTTT,TRBV18,TRBD1,NA,TRBJ1-1,14
CASSRTGALAGVYEQYF,TGTGCCAGTAGTAGAACAGGGGCTCTAGCGGGAGTCTACGAGCAGTACTTC,TRBV19,TRBD2,few,TRBJ2-7,17
CASSLSQGDEQFF,TGCGCCAGCAGCTTGTCGCAGGGGGATGAGCAGTTCTTC,TRBV5-1,TRBD1,NA,TRBJ2-1,13
CASSQDRLDTGELFF,TGCGCCAGCAGCCAAGATCGCCTAGACACCGGGGAGCTGTTTTTT,TRBV4-1,NA,NA,TRBJ2-2,15
CASSWGGGRLANTDTQYF,TGTGCCAGCAGCTGGGGAGGTGGGAGGCTCGCAAACACAGATACGCAGTATTTT,TRBV7-9,NA,NA,TRBJ2-3,18
CASALLAGSYEQYF,TGTGCCTCTGCTCTGTTGGCGGGTTCCTACGAGCAGTACTTC,TRBV10-3,NA,NA,TRBJ2-7,14
CASRPGTGVNEKLFF,TGTGCCAGCAGGCCGGGGACGGGGGTAAATGAAAAACTGTTTTTT,TRBV28,NA,NA,TRBJ1-4,15
CASSISVAGVYNEQFF,TGTGCCAGTAGTATATCAGTAGCGGGAGTATACAATGAGCAGTTCTTC,TRBV19,TRBD2,NA,TRBJ2-1,16